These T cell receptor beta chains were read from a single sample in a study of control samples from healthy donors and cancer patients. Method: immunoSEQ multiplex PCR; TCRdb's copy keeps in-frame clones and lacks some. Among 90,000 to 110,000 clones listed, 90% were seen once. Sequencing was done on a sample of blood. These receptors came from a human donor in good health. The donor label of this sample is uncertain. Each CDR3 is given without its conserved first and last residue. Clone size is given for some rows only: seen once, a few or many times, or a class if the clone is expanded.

CDR3 protein: ASSLSIRVRDTQY
J gene: TRBJ2-3
CDR3 length: 13
clone size: NA
V gene: TRBV27

CDR3 protein: ASSLAGEAEQY
J gene: TRBJ2-7
CDR3 length: 11
clone size: once
V gene: TRBV27

CDR3 protein: ASRTGHEQF
J gene: TRBJ2-1
CDR3 length: 9
clone size: NA
V gene: TRBV12-3/TRBV12-4

CDR3 protein: ASSLLGLGNEQY
J gene: TRBJ2-7
CDR3 length: 12
clone size: NA
V gene: TRBV6-5

CDR3 protein: ASSTTGQGTYNSPLH
J gene: TRBJ1-6
CDR3 length: 15
clone size: NA
V gene: TRBV2

CDR3 protein: ASSDSFRGGYGYT
J gene: TRBJ1-2
CDR3 length: 13
clone size: few
V gene: TRBV6-4

CDR3 protein: ASSYRGDEKLF
J gene: TRBJ1-4
CDR3 length: 11
clone size: NA
V gene: TRBV6-2/TRBV6-3

CDR3 protein: ASRDRDSPLH
J gene: TRBJ1-6
CDR3 length: 10
clone size: NA
V gene: TRBV27

CDR3 protein: AWSTGTHGYT
J gene: TRBJ1-2
CDR3 length: 10
clone size: NA
V gene: TRBV30

CDR3 protein: ASSLGEYNEQF
J gene: TRBJ2-1
CDR3 length: 11
clone size: NA
V gene: TRBV7-2

CDR3 protein: ASRPGQGIGTEAF
J gene: TRBJ1-1
CDR3 length: 13
clone size: NA
V gene: TRBV10-2

CDR3 protein: ASSLGQAPGEQY
J gene: TRBJ2-7
CDR3 length: 12
clone size: NA
V gene: TRBV5-8

CDR3 protein: ASSDIQGAREPQH
J gene: TRBJ1-5
CDR3 length: 13
clone size: NA
V gene: TRBV6-6

CDR3 protein: ASSLVASGGYNEQF
J gene: TRBJ2-1
CDR3 length: 14
clone size: NA
V gene: TRBV7-3

CDR3 protein: ASSEEVTQY
J gene: TRBJ2-5
CDR3 length: 9
clone size: NA
V gene: TRBV2

CDR3 protein: ATSRSPGLAPRSSYNEQF
J gene: TRBJ2-1
CDR3 length: 18
clone size: NA
V gene: TRBV15

CDR3 protein: ASRDTGGYGYT
J gene: TRBJ1-2
CDR3 length: 11
clone size: NA
V gene: TRBV28

CDR3 protein: ASSGTLGEQF
J gene: TRBJ2-1
CDR3 length: 10
clone size: once
V gene: TRBV5-1

CDR3 protein: ATSGDSNTEAF
J gene: TRBJ1-1
CDR3 length: 11
clone size: NA
V gene: TRBV24-1

CDR3 protein: ASRETGANVLT
J gene: TRBJ2-6
CDR3 length: 11
clone size: NA
V gene: TRBV6-6

CDR3 protein: ASSPLLGRGETQY
J gene: TRBJ2-5
CDR3 length: 13
clone size: once
V gene: TRBV14

CDR3 protein: ASAYRGPYEQY
J gene: TRBJ2-7
CDR3 length: 11
clone size: NA
V gene: TRBV27

CDR3 protein: ASGLVNGYEQF
J gene: TRBJ2-1
CDR3 length: 11
clone size: once
V gene: TRBV12-5

CDR3 protein: ASSFIFGGTNQPQH
J gene: TRBJ1-5
CDR3 length: 14
clone size: NA
V gene: TRBV5-5

CDR3 protein: ASSLEGGNTEAF
J gene: TRBJ1-1
CDR3 length: 12
clone size: NA
V gene: TRBV5-1

CDR3 protein: ASSPEGTGAYEQY
J gene: TRBJ2-7
CDR3 length: 13
clone size: NA
V gene: TRBV4-1

CDR3 protein: ASSRTGLRPLGEQY
J gene: TRBJ2-7
CDR3 length: 14
clone size: NA
V gene: TRBV11-2

CDR3 protein: ASSTSTDTQY
J gene: TRBJ2-3
CDR3 length: 10
clone size: NA
V gene: TRBV18

CDR3 protein: ASSHSGGAGELF
J gene: TRBJ2-2
CDR3 length: 12
clone size: NA
V gene: TRBV3-1/TRBV3-2

CDR3 protein: ASSVGGGADSPLH
J gene: TRBJ1-6
CDR3 length: 13
clone size: once
V gene: TRBV9

CDR3 protein: ASNKRGEGGANVLT
J gene: TRBJ2-6
CDR3 length: 14
clone size: NA
V gene: TRBV19

CDR3 protein: ASSQDIGGSNQPQH
J gene: TRBJ1-5
CDR3 length: 14
clone size: NA
V gene: TRBV4-3

CDR3 protein: ASRTGMGGNTIY
J gene: TRBJ1-3
CDR3 length: 12
clone size: NA
V gene: TRBV6-6

CDR3 protein: ATGFLGFLLL
J gene: TRBJ2-1
CDR3 length: 10
clone size: NA
V gene: TRBV5-4

CDR3 protein: ASSPFGQGSLNTEAF
J gene: TRBJ1-1
CDR3 length: 15
clone size: NA
V gene: TRBV6-6

CDR3 protein: ATRGTATTGELF
J gene: TRBJ2-2
CDR3 length: 12
clone size: once
V gene: TRBV24-1

CDR3 protein: ASSLVPDTLMQNTEAF
J gene: TRBJ1-1
CDR3 length: 16
clone size: NA
V gene: TRBV5-1

CDR3 protein: ASSYGPTVALH
J gene: TRBJ1-6
CDR3 length: 11
clone size: NA
V gene: TRBV6-5

CDR3 protein: ASSQGSAEAF
J gene: TRBJ1-1
CDR3 length: 10
clone size: NA
V gene: TRBV3-1/TRBV3-2

CDR3 protein: ASSPREANSPLH
J gene: TRBJ1-6
CDR3 length: 12
clone size: NA
V gene: TRBV5-4

CDR3 protein: ASSLGAGAT
J gene: TRBJ1-2
CDR3 length: 9
clone size: NA
V gene: TRBV11-2